The 27 T cell receptor beta chains reported below all come from one sample, sequenced in a study of blood T cells in healthy people across ages. Next came a second PCR, run for roughly 6 to 11 cycles, which used a sample-barcoded 5' primer along with a J-beta primer mix. Using its own MiXCR run on the 5' RACE reads, TCRdb lists one record per CDR3 protein. The table has hundreds of thousands of distinct CDR3 sequences, around 32% seen once. Material: blood. The origin of the receptors is an elderly woman in good health.

This clonotype was detected ten times or more. The J gene is TRBJ2-3, the V gene TRBV28; 7 bases line up with TRBD1. After removal of 10 bases from V and 2 bases from J, the junction contained 9 bases not matched to a gene. This CDR3 region has 14 residues. CDR1 and CDR2 (germline): MDHEN, SYDVKM. CDR3 loop: CATKGATYTDTQYF. The CDR3 bases are TGTGCCACGAAGGGGGCAACCTACACAGATACGCAGTATTTT.

In this sample, this clonotype turned up once. The chain joins TRBV20-1 to TRBJ1-6, with 7 bases that match TRBD1. The CDR3 sequence is 14 residues long. Per germline, CDR1 DFQATT and CDR2 SNEGSKA (reference sequence). Trimming removed 4 bases from V and 7 bases from J; junction bases left unmatched: 7. As DNA, the CDR3 is TGCAGTGCTATCCGAGACAGGGCGAATTCACCCCTCCACTTT. Amino acids: CSAIRDRANSPLHF.

This rearrangement joins TRBV5-1 to TRBJ2-3; the D is unclear. This CDR3 spans 13 amino acids. Per the germline V gene, CDR1 is SGHRS and CDR2 is YFSETQ. Trimming removed 6 bases at V and 5 bases at J, with 13 bases between. CDR3 loop: CASIPEPRDTQYF. The CDR3 bases are TGCGCCAGCATCCCGGAACCCAGAGATACGCAGTATTTT.

On this clonotype: A much larger clone sits a single nucleotide away, making a read error possible. The chain combines TRBV7-2 with TRBJ2-5; TRBD2 matches 12 bases. V trimming: 5 bases; J trimming: 4 bases; junction bases outside the gene matches: 2. CDR1 and CDR2 (germline): SGHTA, FQGNSA. This CDR3 contains 14 residues. CDR3 loop: CTSSASGGGETQYF. CDR3 DNA: TGTACCAGCAGCGCTAGCGGGGGGGGAGAGACCCAGTACTTC.

In this sample, this clonotype turned up many times. The chain has TRBV5-4 and TRBJ1-2; D gene uncertain. CDR1 is SGHNT and CDR2 is YYREEE in the germline V gene (reference sequence). The CDR3 length is 15 residues. Trimming stripped 4 bases from V and 1 base from J, with 14 bases between. The CDR3 DNA reads TGTGCCAGCAGCCCCCAACGAGGGTTTAACTATGGCTACACCTTC. It yields the protein CASSPQRGFNYGYTF.

This clonotype came up many times. J is TRBJ2-5 and V is TRBV7-9; possible D gene TRBD2, 5 bases. Germline V lookup: CDR1 SEHNR, CDR2 FQNEAQ (reference sequence). The CDR3 runs to 12 residues. V shed 5 bases and J shed 13 bases, with 17 bases lying between them. This CDR3 reads CASSPISGEGYF. CDR3 nucleotides: TGTGCCAGCAGCCCCATCAGCGGTGAGGGGTACTTC.

This clonotype was observed at least ten times. V gene TRBV6-1 combines with J gene TRBJ1-2; the D is unclear. V dropped 10 bases and J dropped 2 bases, with 14 bases sitting between them. The CDR3 is made up of 13 amino acids. The germline V gene has CDR1 MNHNS and CDR2 SASEGT. The CDR3 DNA reads as TGTGCCACCGCGGCCGCGGTAAACTATGGCTACACCTTC. This encodes CATAAAVNYGYTF.

This rearrangement joins TRBV20-1 to TRBJ2-1, with no clear D. Germline V gives CDR1 DFQATT, CDR2 SNEGSKA (reference sequence). V lost 7 bases and J lost 0, with 10 bases in between. The CDR3 covers 13 residues. In DNA, the CDR3 is TGCAGTGTTTTTGAGCCCTCCTACAATGAGCAGTTCTTC. Its translation is CSVFEPSYNEQFF.

This clonotype came up many times. The CDR3 loop is CASSLAPGQGANTQYF. The DNA of the CDR3 is TGCGCCAGCAGCTTGGCCCCGGGACAGGGGGCGAATACGCAGTATTTT. The V and J genes are TRBV5-1 and TRBJ2-3; 12 positions match TRBD1. CDR3 size: 16 residues. Trimming cost V 0 bases and J 7 bases; bases outside gene matches: 6. Per the germline V gene, CDR1 is SGHRS and CDR2 is YFSETQ.

The rearrangement joins TRBV20-1 to TRBJ2-4; 8 bases agree with TRBD2. This CDR3 is built from 16 residues. Germline V gene sequence: CDR1 DFQATT, CDR2 SNEGSKA (reference sequence). Trimming cost V 3 bases and J 2 bases; bases outside gene matches: 9. As DNA, the CDR3 is TGCAGTGCTAGTCACCCGGGAGGGTGGACCAAAAACATTCAGTACTTC. Translation gives CSASHPGGWTKNIQYF.

On this clonotype itself: Given a much more abundant clone one base away, this may be a read error. This sequence joins TRBV4-3 and TRBJ2-1, with TRBD2 matching 10 bases. The CDR3 covers 16 residues. Germline CDR1 reads LGHNA; CDR2 reads YSLEER. The V gene end was trimmed by 0 bases and the J gene end by 6 bases; junction bases not matched to a gene: 5. CDR3 DNA: TGCGCCAGCAGCCAAGATAGCGGGAGGTTTGGCAATGAGCAGTTCTTC. Translated: CASSQDSGRFGNEQFF.

This clonotype was counted a few times. V is TRBV6-6 and J is TRBJ1-5; D perhaps matches TRBD1 (6 bases). The CDR3 runs 16 residues. V was trimmed by 5 bases and J by 2 bases, leaving 16 bases between them. Germline CDR1 MNHNY, CDR2 SVGAGI (reference sequence). The CDR3 reads CASSRQLDRRNQPQHF. The CDR3 DNA is TGTGCCAGCAGTCGCCAACTGGACAGACGCAATCAGCCCCAGCATTTT.

This clonotype was observed at least ten times. J is TRBJ2-5 and V is TRBV7-2; maybe TRBD1 (6 bases). The germline gives CDR1 SGHTA, CDR2 FQGNSA. This CDR3 is built from 15 residues. V was shortened by 7 bases and J by 4 bases, with 19 bases between the two germline ends. CDR3 sequence reads: CASTLGRGFGETQYF. The CDR3 DNA sequence: TGTGCCAGCACCCTGGGCAGGGGTTTTGGAGAGACCCAGTACTTC. The full variable domain, in which reference TRBV7-2 and TRBJ2-5 provide the parts outside the CDR3, is GAGVSQSPSNKVTEKGKDVELRCDPISGHTALYWYRQSLGQGLEFLIYFQGNSAPDKSGLPSDRFSAERTGGSVSTLTIQRTQQEDSAVYLCASTLGRGFGETQYFGPGTRLLVL.

This clonotype was seen repeatedly, ten times or more. A much larger clone sits a single nucleotide away, making a read error possible. This chain links TRBV7-9 with TRBJ2-5; D remains unclear. The CDR3 has 12 amino acids. From germline, CDR1 is SEHNR and CDR2 FQNEAQ (reference sequence). The V and J ends lost 5 bases and 11 bases respectively, with 15 bases between them. The DNA for the CDR3 is TGTGCCAGCAGCCCCGGGTACAATGAGCAGTACTTC. This translates into CASSPGYNEQYF.

V and J are TRBV24-1 and TRBJ2-5; 10 positions match TRBD1. This CDR3 comprises 19 residues. The trim removed 0 bases at V and 2 bases at J, leaving 11 bases unmatched. Germline V gene lookup returns CDR1 KGHDR and CDR2 SFDVKD. For the CDR3, the DNA is TGTGCCACCAGTGATTTGGGAGCCCGGGACAGGGGTTCACAAGAGACCCAGTACTTC. It is translated as CATSDLGARDRGSQETQYF.

The table lists this clonotype with a few counts. This may be a read error: a much more frequent sequence differs by one nucleotide. V usage is TRBV2 and J usage is TRBJ1-2; D remains unclear. The CDR3 runs 13 residues. Germline lookup yields CDR1 SNHLY and CDR2 FYNNEI. The CDR3 DNA reads as TGTGCCAGCAGGGAAGCGTCCAAGTATGGCTACACCTTC. Protein sequence: CASREASKYGYTF.

With regard to this clonotype: This could be a read error, since a much larger clone is one nucleotide away. The chain uses TRBV10-3 and TRBJ1-2; D gene uncertain. Germline CDR1 reads ENHRY; CDR2 reads SYGVKD. With 8 bases removed from V and 7 bases from J, the gap between germline ends came to 11 bases. CDR3 length equals 11 residues. The CDR3 bases are TGTGCCATCGGCGGACTAAGTGGCTACACCTTC. As protein: CAIGGLSGYTF.

With respect to this clonotype: One end of the junction is discordant with germline, which a read error may explain. The chain recombines TRBV3-1 with TRBJ1-4; D possibly corresponds to TRBD1 (5 bases). This CDR3 is 14 amino acids long. From germline, CDR1 is LGHDT and CDR2 YNNKEL (reference sequence). This chain's CDR3 is CAGSQDKTVVGLFF. The CDR3 nucleotides are TGTGCCGGCAGCCAAGACAAGACAGTCGTAGGACTGTTTTTT.

This clonotype was found many times. The gene calls are TRBV2 and TRBJ2-1, with D possibly being TRBD1 (5 bases). V was clipped by 3 bases and J by 5 bases, with 11 bases between them. CDR3 length: 14 amino acids. Per the germline V gene, CDR1 is SNHLY and CDR2 is FYNNEI. CDR3 in DNA: TGTGCCAGCAGTGATAGGGGTATTAACAATGAGCAGTTCTTC. Translated, it gives CASSDRGINNEQFF.

About this clonotype itself: A read error is possible here, since a much larger clone lies one base away. V and J are TRBV20-1 and TRBJ2-1; maybe TRBD1 (7 bases). Germline CDR1 and CDR2: DFQATT and SNEGSKA (reference sequence). The V end lost 6 bases, the J end lost 13 bases, and 28 bases lay between the germline ends. This CDR3 is 15 amino acids long. CDR3 in amino acids: CSAPPEGARLETQFF. Written as DNA, the CDR3 is TGCAGTGCCCCCCCGGAGGGGGCGCGTCTAGAGACCCAGTTCTTC.

This clonotype came up many times. The rearrangement uses TRBV12-3 or TRBV12-4 and TRBJ2-1, with D perhaps matching TRBD2 (7 bases). The CDR3 contains 16 residues. With 8 bases removed from V and 4 bases from J, the gap between germline ends came to 21 bases. CDR3 DNA sequence: TGTGCCAGCCAGCCTCCTCGGGGGGCGAGATACAATGAGCAGTTCTTC. Its protein is CASQPPRGARYNEQFF.

This clonotype was recorded many times. CDR3 region: CASSYSPTSGGRFF. The CDR3 nucleotides are TGTGCCAGCAGTTACTCCCCGACTAGCGGGGGGAGGTTCTTC. The genes are TRBV6-6 and TRBJ2-1; 13 bases fit TRBD2. The CDR3 spans 14 residues. The V gene end was trimmed by 0 bases and the J gene end by 15 bases; junction bases not matched to a gene: 5. Germline V gives CDR1 MNHNY, CDR2 SVGAGI (reference sequence).

This clonotype was detected only a few times. An end of the junction differs from the germline gene, which may be a read error. This CDR3 is CVSSLRGSDYGYTF. CDR3 nucleotides: TGTGTCAGCAGCCTCCGGGGTTCAGACTATGGCTACACCTTC. V and J are TRBV7-2 and TRBJ1-2, with unresolved D. CDR1 is SGHTA and CDR2 is FQGNSA in the germline V gene. The CDR3 is made up of 14 amino acids.

This clonotype appeared many times. The genes are TRBV12-3 or TRBV12-4 and TRBJ2-5; 7 nucleotides align to TRBD1. Trimming at V came to 5 bases and at J to 1 base, leaving 10 bases not matched to a gene. There are 16 residues in the CDR3. CDR3 nucleotides: TGTGCCAGCAGTCTAGGGATCAGGGGGACCCAAGAGACCCAGTACTTC. This codes for CASSLGIRGTQETQYF.

As for this clonotype: One end of the junction fails to match germline, which may point to a read error. The chain links TRBV5-1 to TRBJ2-1; no firm D call. This CDR3 contains 13 residues. The V gene's germline CDR1 is SGHRS and CDR2 YFSETQ. CDR3 nucleotides: TGCGCCGGCAGCCCCTTAACCCACGATGAGCAGTTCTTC. Residues: CAGSPLTHDEQFF.

The J gene is TRBJ2-6, the V gene TRBV18; 8 nucleotides align to TRBD1. This CDR3 has 18 amino acids. V was clipped by 6 bases and J by 0 bases; unmatched bases: 10. CDR1 is KGHSH and CDR2 is LQKENI in the germline V gene. CDR3 DNA sequence: TGTGCCAGCTCCCCCAGGCGGGACAGGAACTCTGGGGCCAACGTCCTGACTTTC. Protein sequence: CASSPRRDRNSGANVLTF.

This clonotype was seen at least ten times. The CDR3 nucleotides are TGTGCCTGGAGTGTTGGTAGCAGGGCATCAGATACGCAGTATTTT. It is translated as CAWSVGSRASDTQYF. The chain carries TRBV30 and TRBJ2-3; D perhaps matches TRBD1 (5 bases). The CDR3 contains 15 residues. V was shortened by 0 bases and J by 4 bases, with 14 bases between the two germline ends. Germline CDR1 GTSNPN, CDR2 SVGIG (reference sequence).